This TCR beta chain was captured in a study of spatial heterogeneity in lung cancer. Study in general: Where present, follow-up PBMC were sequenced a median of roughly 2 years after resection.

Study-wide results and caveats: The study found ubiquitous expanded tumor TCRs in blood more at resection than follow-up.

Germline CDR1 DFQATT, CDR2 SNEGSKA (reference sequence). The CDR3 covers 16 residues. V trimming: 3 bases; J trimming: 2 bases; junction bases outside the gene matches: 9. As for this clonotype: Its antigen is not identified.

One entry per CDR3 protein, called by TCRdb with MiXCR from the 5' RACE reads. The repertoire has around 10,000 distinct CDR3 sequences, about a fifth of them found once; the top ten carry about 45%. Time point: blood at routine non-recurrence follow-up after resection. Whole RNA, isolated from tumor, nontumor lung or frozen PBMC, was sequenced without prior sorting. This receptor was obtained from a male donor with early-stage non-small cell lung cancer. The material sequenced was PBMCs, taken at follow-up. This chain links TRBV20-1 with TRBJ2-3, with TRBD2 identical over 9 bases. CDR3 protein: CSASGVAGAVTDTQYF. The CDR3 nucleotides are TGCAGTGCTAGTGGGGTAGCGGGGGCCGTCACAGATACGCAGTATTTT.